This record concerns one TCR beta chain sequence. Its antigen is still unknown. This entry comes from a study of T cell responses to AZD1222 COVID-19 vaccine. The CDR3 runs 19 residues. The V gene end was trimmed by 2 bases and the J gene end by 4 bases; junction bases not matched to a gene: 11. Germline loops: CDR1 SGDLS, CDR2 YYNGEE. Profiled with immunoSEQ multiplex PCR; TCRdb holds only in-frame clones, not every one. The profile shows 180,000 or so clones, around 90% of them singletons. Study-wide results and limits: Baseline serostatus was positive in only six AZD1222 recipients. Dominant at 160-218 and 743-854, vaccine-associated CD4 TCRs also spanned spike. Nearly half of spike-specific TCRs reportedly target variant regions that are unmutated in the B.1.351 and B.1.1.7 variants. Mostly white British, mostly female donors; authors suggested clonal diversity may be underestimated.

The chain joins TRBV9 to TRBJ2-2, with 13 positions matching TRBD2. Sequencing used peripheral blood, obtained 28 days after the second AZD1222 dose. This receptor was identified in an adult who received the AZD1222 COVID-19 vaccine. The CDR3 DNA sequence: TGTGCCAGCAGCGTCGGACTAGCGGGGGCCACCTATATCACCGGGGAGCTGTTTTTT. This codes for CASSVGLAGATYITGELFF.